The 24 T cell receptor beta chains below come from one sample, sequenced in a study of liver allograft versus peripheral blood T cells. Overall study: Intrahepatic T cell receptor repertoires from transplanted livers were compared against repertoires in recipients' peripheral blood.

TCRdb reprocessed the reads with MiXCR, giving one entry per CDR3 protein. The sample consists of 8,500 to 9,500 distinct CDR3 sequences, 20% of them appearing once. These receptors originate from a human patient who had a liver transplant. A subset of T cells may come from the graft donor.

V and J are TRBV6-2 or TRBV6-3 and TRBJ2-7; no firm D call. V lost 1 base and J lost 3, with 1 base in between. The germline V gene has CDR1 MNHEY and CDR2 SVGEGT. The CDR3 runs to 11 residues. CDR3 loop: CASSYYYEQYF. CDR3 sequence (DNA): TGTGCCAGCAGTTACTACTACGAGCAGTACTTC.

This clonotype was counted ten times or more. The chain joins TRBV6-6 to TRBJ1-2; 9 bases agree with TRBD1. Germline-derived CDR1 and CDR2 are MNHNY and SVGAGI (reference sequence). The ends lost 4 bases at V and 4 bases at J; junction bases unmatched: 4. This CDR3 region has 14 residues. CDR3 sequence (DNA): TGTGCCAGCAGTTTTACAGGGGGCGCCTATGGCTACACCTTC. It encodes CASSFTGGAYGYTF.

This clonotype is labeled medium-sized (0.01 to 0.1%). The rearrangement joins TRBV18 to TRBJ2-3; 13 bases match TRBD2. Germline V CDR1 and CDR2: KGHSH, LQKENI. The CDR3 is 16 amino acids. The junction had 6 bases not matched to a gene; V was cut back by 3 bases and J by 6 bases. The CDR3 is CASSPTSGGTDDTQYF. The CDR3 bases are TGTGCCAGCTCACCGACTAGCGGGGGGACAGACGATACGCAGTATTTT.

This clonotype is medium-sized within its sample. This chain joins TRBV27 and TRBJ1-2, with TRBD1 matching over 10 bases. V was clipped by 4 bases and J by 7 bases; unmatched bases: 3. CDR1 and CDR2 from the germline V gene are MNHEY and SMNVEV (reference sequence). The CDR3 extends over 13 amino acids. The CDR3 region is CASSWGDRGGYTF. CDR3 in DNA: TGTGCCAGCAGTTGGGGGGACAGGGGTGGCTACACCTTC.

With respect to this clonotype: This clone may be a read error of a much larger clone one base away. The chain is built from TRBV5-4 and TRBJ2-1; D possibly corresponds to TRBD2 (6 bases). CDR1 and CDR2 (germline): SGHNT, YYREEE (reference sequence). CDR3 length: 15 amino acids. The CDR3 DNA follows: TGTGCCAGCAGCTGGGACTCCCAGGCCGGCAATGAGCAGTTATTC. This sequence encodes CASSWDSQAGNEQLF.

This clonotype showed up just a few times. This chain joins TRBV5-6 and TRBJ1-1; TRBD1 matches at 12 bases. CDR1 is SGHDT, CDR2 YYEEEE, per germline. The CDR3 has 13 amino acids. V lost 4 bases, J lost 8 bases, and 3 bases stayed unmatched. The CDR3 nucleotides are TGTGCCAGCAGCCGAGGGACAGGGGGCGAAGCTTTCTTT. Residues: CASSRGTGGEAFF.

In this sample, this clonotype turned up a few times. CDR3 nucleotide sequence: TGTGCCAGCAGCTCGGGACAGGTCACGAATAATTCACCCCTCCACTTT. Amino acid sequence: CASSSGQVTNNSPLHF. This chain links TRBV7-9 with TRBJ1-6, with 8 bases lining up with TRBD1. The CDR3 has 16 residues. Germline assignment: CDR1 SEHNR and CDR2 FQNEAQ (reference sequence). J was trimmed by 5 bases and V by 4 bases; bases with no gene match: 7. Filled out from reference TRBV7-9 and TRBJ1-6, the complete variable domain reads DTGVSQNPRHKITKRGQNVTFRCDPISEHNRLYWYRQTLGQGPEFLTYFQNEAQLEKSRLLSDRFSAERPKGSFSTLEIQRTEQGDSAMYLCASSSGQVTNNSPLHFGNGTRLTVT.

This clonotype was found many times. The genes are TRBV19 and TRBJ1-5; D perhaps matches TRBD1 (5 bases). The germline gives CDR1 LNHDA, CDR2 SQIVND (reference sequence). The CDR3 consists of 15 residues. Trimming pared 1 base from V and 8 bases from J, leaving 15 bases between. The chain's CDR3 is CASSIARQGFKPQHF. The CDR3 nucleotides read TGTGCCAGTAGTATAGCTCGGCAGGGCTTCAAGCCCCAGCATTTT.

The chain's CDR3 is CASSPDRGDYGYTF. Written as DNA, the CDR3 is TGTGCCAGCAGCCCGGACAGGGGCGACTATGGCTACACCTTC. The gene calls are TRBV5-5 and TRBJ1-2; 9 bases align to TRBD1. Trimming removed 4 bases from V and 3 bases from J; junction bases left unmatched: 4. The CDR3 runs 14 residues. The germline CDR1 and CDR2 sequences are SGHKS and YYEKEE (reference sequence).

Within the sample, this clonotype is medium-sized. This chain links TRBV19 with TRBJ2-2; 7 nucleotides match TRBD1. V was clipped by 3 bases and J by 4 bases; unmatched bases: 5. Germline CDR1 and CDR2: LNHDA and SQIVND (reference sequence). CDR3 length: 15 amino acids. The CDR3 sequence: CASSIETGLTGELFF. CDR3 bases: TGTGCCAGTAGTATTGAGACAGGGCTCACCGGGGAGCTGTTTTTT. Drawing the rest from reference TRBV19 and TRBJ2-2, the complete variable domain is DGGITQSPKYLFRKEGQNVTLSCEQNLNHDAMYWYRQDPGQGLRLIYYSQIVNDFQKGDIAEGYSVSREKKESFPLTVTSAQKNPTAFYLCASSIETGLTGELFFGEGSRLTVL.

This clonotype was seen ten or more times. V is TRBV13 and J is TRBJ2-5; D may match TRBD1 or TRBD2 (5 bases each). V was cut by 5 bases and J by 5 bases, with 21 bases left in between. The germline CDR1 and CDR2 sequences are PRHDT and FYEKMQ (reference sequence). The CDR3 has 16 residues. The chain's CDR3 is CASSPLPGPGGETQYF. CDR3 DNA sequence: TGTGCCAGCAGCCCCCTACCGGGACCCGGCGGGGAGACCCAGTACTTC.

The V and J genes are TRBV20-1 and TRBJ2-1; unclear D gene. The germline V gene encodes CDR1 DFQATT and CDR2 SNEGSKA (reference sequence). Trimming left V 6 bases short and J 6 bases short, with 15 bases between. There are 13 residues in the CDR3. This chain's CDR3 is CSAHEVGLNEQFF. CDR3 sequence (DNA): TGCAGTGCCCATGAGGTCGGTCTCAATGAGCAGTTCTTC.

The chain's CDR3 is CASSFGNEQFF. The CDR3 DNA follows: TGTGCCAGCAGCTTTGGTAATGAGCAGTTCTTC. The chain joins TRBV11-3 to TRBJ2-1, with D unresolved. The CDR3 runs to 11 residues. Trimming pared 3 bases from V and 7 bases from J, leaving 4 bases between. Per the germline V gene, CDR1 is SGHNT and CDR2 is YENEEA.

Judged by abundance, this clonotype is medium-sized. The chain joins TRBV6-1 to TRBJ2-7; 12 bases are shared with TRBD2. This CDR3 spans 18 amino acids. CDR1 is MNHNS, CDR2 SASEGT, per germline. V trimming: 2 bases; J trimming: 3 bases; junction bases outside the gene matches: 11. The CDR3 DNA reads TGTGCCAGCAGTGAAAGGGGATCGACTAGCGGGAGCTACTACGAGCAGTACTTC. Amino acids: CASSERGSTSGSYYEQYF.

This clonotype is medium-sized. The gene calls are TRBV7-2 and TRBJ2-1; D might be TRBD2 (5 bases). V was pared by 4 bases and J by 2 bases, with 9 bases between. Germline V gene lookup returns CDR1 SGHTA and CDR2 FQGNSA. CDR3 length equals 14 residues. The CDR3 DNA follows: TGTGCCAGCAGCTGGACTGGAACCTACAATGAGCAGTTCTTC. Protein product: CASSWTGTYNEQFF.

This clonotype was picked up many times. This chain uses TRBV28 with TRBJ1-2; D is possibly TRBD1 (5 bases). Trimming shortened V by 9 bases and J by 11 bases, and 34 bases separated the two germline ends. Looked up from germline, CDR1 is MDHEN and CDR2 is SYDVKM. The CDR3 covers 17 residues. The CDR3 DNA reads TGTGCCAGTGGTTCCGTCGGGGGGGGGGAAGACCGGTACGGGTACACCTTC. Residues: CASGSVGGGEDRYGYTF.

By its share, this clonotype is medium-sized. The chain joins TRBV10-3 to TRBJ1-1; D unresolved. Germline CDR1 reads ENHRY; CDR2 reads SYGVKD. This CDR3 has 14 residues. With 0 bases removed from V and 0 bases from J, the gap between germline ends came to 5 bases. The chain's CDR3 is CAISESTLNTEAFF. CDR3 bases: TGTGCCATCAGTGAGTCGACTTTGAACACTGAAGCTTTCTTT.

In its sample, this clonotype ranks as medium-sized. This rearrangement joins TRBV19 to TRBJ2-2; D call uncertain. The CDR3 totals 12 residues. V was clipped by 5 bases and J by 7 bases, with 8 bases between them. Germline V lookup: CDR1 LNHDA, CDR2 SQIVND (reference sequence). The CDR3 region has the DNA TGTGCCAGTAGTCTCCCGGTCGGGGAGCTGTTTTTT. Its protein is CASSLPVGELFF.

This clonotype has a handful of counts. This chain connects TRBV27 to TRBJ1-5, with 12 bases fitting TRBD1. Trimming cost V 1 base and J 7 bases; bases outside gene matches: 8. The CDR3 length is 17 residues. The germline V gene has CDR1 MNHEY and CDR2 SMNVEV (reference sequence). The chain's CDR3 is CASSLFAGQGAWQPQHF. DNA of the CDR3: TGTGCCAGCAGTTTATTCGCGGGACAGGGGGCCTGGCAGCCCCAGCATTTT.

The genes are TRBV12-3 or TRBV12-4 and TRBJ2-2; the match to TRBD1 covers 7 bases. The ends lost 2 bases at V and 5 bases at J; junction bases unmatched: 2. The length of the CDR3 is 14 residues. The CDR3 is CASSLTGETGELFF. The CDR3 nucleotides are TGTGCCAGCAGTTTAACAGGGGAGACCGGGGAGCTGTTTTTT.

The chain combines TRBV7-2 with TRBJ2-3; tentatively, D is TRBD1 (6 bases). CDR1 is SGHTA, CDR2 FQGNSA, per germline. V lost 6 bases and J 2 bases, leaving 9 bases between the germline ends. The CDR3 has 13 amino acids. The CDR3 is CASRRTVTDTQYF. In DNA, the CDR3 is TGTGCCAGCAGGCGGACAGTCACAGATACGCAGTATTTT.

This clonotype appeared a few times. J is TRBJ1-5 and V is TRBV19; 7 nucleotides agree with TRBD1. Per the germline V gene, CDR1 is LNHDA and CDR2 is SQIVND (reference sequence). The length of the CDR3 is 16 residues. V lost 0 bases to trimming and J lost 2 bases; unmatched junction nucleotides: 4. CDR3 nucleotides: TGTGCCAGTAGTATAGATAGAACAGGGGGCAATCAGCCCCAGCATTTT. It is translated as CASSIDRTGGNQPQHF.

This clonotype ranks as medium-sized. The chain recombines TRBV28 with TRBJ2-2; D is ambiguous. The CDR3 length is 11 residues. The V gene lost 6 bases and the J gene lost 4 bases, with 3 bases spanning the gap. From germline, CDR1 is MDHEN and CDR2 SYDVKM. The CDR3 DNA reads as TGTGCCAGCAGGTTCACCGGGGAGCTGTTTTTT. This sequence encodes CASRFTGELFF. Full variable domain (missing parts from reference TRBV28 and TRBJ2-2): DVKVTQSSRYLVKRTGEKVFLECVQDMDHENMFWYRQDPGLGLRLIYFSYDVKMKEKGDIPEGYSVSREKKERFSLILESASTNQTSMYLCASRFTGELFFGEGSRLTVL.

This clonotype was recorded many times. This chain joins TRBV6-5 and TRBJ1-1; tentatively, D is TRBD1 (5 bases). This CDR3 spans 14 amino acids. With 0 bases removed from V and 4 bases from J, the gap between germline ends came to 9 bases. Germline V gene lookup returns CDR1 MNHEY and CDR2 SVGAGI. The CDR3 nucleotides read TGTGCCAGCAGTTACTCGGGACTCCCCACTGAAGCTTTCTTT. It encodes CASSYSGLPTEAFF.